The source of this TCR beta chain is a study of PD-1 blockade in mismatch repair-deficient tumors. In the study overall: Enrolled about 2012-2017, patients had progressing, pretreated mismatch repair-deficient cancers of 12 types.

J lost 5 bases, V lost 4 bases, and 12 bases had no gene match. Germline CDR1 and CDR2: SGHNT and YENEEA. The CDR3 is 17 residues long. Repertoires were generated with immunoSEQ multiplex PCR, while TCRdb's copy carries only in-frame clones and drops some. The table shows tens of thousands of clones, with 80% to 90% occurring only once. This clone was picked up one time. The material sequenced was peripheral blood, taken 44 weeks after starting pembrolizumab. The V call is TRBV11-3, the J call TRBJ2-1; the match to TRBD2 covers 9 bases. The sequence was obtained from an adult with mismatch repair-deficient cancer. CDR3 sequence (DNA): TGTGCCAGCAGCTCAAGGTTCCTTGGACTAGCGAACAATGAGCAGTTCTTC. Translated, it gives CASSSRFLGLANNEQFF.